The rows below give T cell receptor beta chains drawn from one sample of a study of shared clonotypes between healthy human individuals. Sequenced by immunoSEQ multiplex PCR; TCRdb stores in-frame clones only, minus some. The sample contains 600,000 to 750,000 clones, about two thirds of which appear only once. The sample taken for sequencing was memory CD4+ T cells sorted from blood. The receptors shown here come from a woman in her twenties or thirties in good health. Each CDR3 is given with its conserved first and last residue. D genes are given only for firm matches. Part of the rows lack a size; the others show once, few, many or a class for expanded clones.

clone_size j_call v_call d_call cdr3_nt cdr3_aa
. TRBJ2-3 TRBV5-4 TRBD2 TGTGCCAGCAGGGGACTAGCGGGAGATCCCACAGATACGCAGTATTTT CASRGLAGDPTDTQYF
. TRBJ2-2 TRBV2 TRBD1 TGTGCCAGCACCCCGGGACAGGGTCCCACCGGGGAGCTGTTTTTT CASTPGQGPTGELFF
few TRBJ2-7 TRBV6-6 TRBD1 TGTGCCAGCACCGGGGACAGATACGAGCAGTACTTC CASTGDRYEQYF
. TRBJ2-5 TRBV9 TRBD2 TGTGCCAGCAGCGTGGCGGGACTAGCGGAAGAGACCCAGTACTTC CASSVAGLAEETQYF
. TRBJ2-5 TRBV28 TRBD1 TGTGCCAGCAGTCCCAGGACAGGGTTGGAGACCCAGTACTTC CASSPRTGLETQYF
. TRBJ1-2 TRBV28 . TGTGCCAGCTCTCTGACCGGGACCCCTAACTATGGCTACACCTTC CASSLTGTPNYGYTF
. TRBJ2-6 TRBV19 TRBD1 TGTGCCAGCAGACCCGGGACAGCTACCAACTGGGCCAACGTCCTGACTTTC CASRPGTATNWANVLTF
few TRBJ2-1 TRBV9 . TGTGCCAGCAGCGTAGAGGGTTTCTCCTACAATGAGCAGTTCTTC CASSVEGFSYNEQFF
. TRBJ1-5 TRBV2 . TGTGCCAGCAGTGTCTCGTTTAGCAATCAGCCCCAGCATTTT CASSVSFSNQPQHF
. TRBJ2-3 TRBV7-5 . TGTGTCAGAAGCCCGAGTACCCCTAGCGGAAGCACAGATACGCAGTATTTT CVRSPSTPSGSTDTQYF
. TRBJ1-5 TRBV28 . TGTGCCAGCTCCAAAGATCGGGGAGCGAGGCAGCCCCAGCATTTT CASSKDRGARQPQHF
. TRBJ1-2 TRBV6-5 . TGTGCCAGCAGTTATTTTAAGGGGCAAAGCTACACCTTC CASSYFKGQSYTF
. TRBJ2-2 TRBV5-4 . TGTGCCAGCAGCTTTTTGTACCAGGGGGGCACCGGGGAGCTGTTTTTT CASSFLYQGGTGELFF
few TRBJ2-7 TRBV7-9 . TGTGCCAGCAGCGGGGCATACTCCGACGAGCAGTACTTC CASSGAYSDEQYF
. TRBJ2-3 TRBV7-9 . TGTGCCAGCAGCTCTTCAGGGTATCCAGATACGCAGTATTTT CASSSSGYPDTQYF
. TRBJ2-2 TRBV7-8 . TGTGCCAGCAGCCTAGGGGCCCCTACCTGGTCGGAGCTGTTTTTT CASSLGAPTWSELFF
few TRBJ2-7 TRBV5-1 TRBD2 TGCGCCAGCAGCTTATCGGGAGGATACGAGCAGTACTTC CASSLSGGYEQYF
once TRBJ2-2 TRBV5-4 . TGTGCCAGCAGCCGACAGGTGGCGAACACCGGGGAGCTGTTTTTT CASSRQVANTGELFF
few TRBJ1-2 TRBV2 . TGTGCCAGCAGTGGGAGACAGGTCGGTGGCTACACCTTC CASSGRQVGGYTF
. TRBJ2-7 TRBV28 TRBD1 TGTGCCAGCATCTCCGGACAGGGTACCTCCTACGAGCAGTACTTC CASISGQGTSYEQYF
once TRBJ2-7 TRBV7-2 TRBD1 TGTGCCAGCAGCTTAACCGGGACAGGGGGCTTTCTCGAGCAGTACTTC CASSLTGTGGFLEQYF
once TRBJ2-7 TRBV5-1 . TGCGCCAGCAGCTCGGTTTCTTCGGGCGAGCAGTACTTC CASSSVSSGEQYF
. TRBJ2-5 TRBV30 . TGTGCCTGGAGGAAGACAGGCACCCAAGAGACCCAGTACTTC CAWRKTGTQETQYF
. TRBJ1-5 TRBV19 . TGTGCCAGTAGTACCCCCACAGGGAGTTGGCAGCCCCAGCATTTT CASSTPTGSWQPQHF
. TRBJ1-2 TRBV28 . TGTGCCAGCAGTTTCAATACCCAGACAGATTTATATGGCTACACCTTC CASSFNTQTDLYGYTF
. TRBJ1-5 TRBV19 TRBD1 TGTGCCAGTAAAGGAAGAGGGAGGACAGGGGGCCTGAGCAATCAGCCCCAGCATTTT CASKGRGRTGGLSNQPQHF
. TRBJ2-5 TRBV6-6 . TGTGCCAGCAGCTCGCCGGCAGCTAAAAAAGAGACCCAGTACTTC CASSSPAAKKETQYF
. TRBJ1-2 TRBV9 TRBD1 TGTGCCAGCAGCGGGGGACAGCCCCGTAACTATGGCTACACCTTC CASSGGQPRNYGYTF
. TRBJ2-3 TRBV6-1 TRBD1 TGTGCCAGCAGTGCAGGACAGGGTACGGGTTATACGCAGTATTTT CASSAGQGTGYTQYF
. TRBJ1-1 TRBV27 . TGTGCCAGCAGTTTAGCAGGACGTGTCACTGAAGCTTTCTTT CASSLAGRVTEAFF
. TRBJ2-7 TRBV7-9 . TGTGCCAGCAGCTTAAATGTCTACGAGCAGTACTTC CASSLNVYEQYF
few TRBJ1-2 TRBV20-1 . TGCAGTGCGAACGCCGGGACCATTCGCACCTTC CSANAGTIRTF
. TRBJ2-3 TRBV19 TRBD1 TGTGCCACCAGGGACAGGTCAACGGATACGCAGTATTTT CATRDRSTDTQYF
. TRBJ2-5 TRBV7-9 TRBD2 TGTGCCAGCAGCTCGTTAGCGGGAGTCACAGAGACCCAGTACTTC CASSSLAGVTETQYF
. TRBJ1-1 TRBV2 . TGTGCCAGCACTGTTGGCCCGGGGAGGAACACTGAAGCTTTCTTT CASTVGPGRNTEAFF
. TRBJ1-2 TRBV28 . TGTGCCAGCAGTTTATCGGGACCGGGCAGAAACTATGGCTACACCTTC CASSLSGPGRNYGYTF
. TRBJ2-7 TRBV28 . TGTGCCAGCAGCCCGAGGGGCAGGTCGCCCTACGAGCAGTACTTC CASSPRGRSPYEQYF
. TRBJ1-5 TRBV28 TRBD1 TGTGCCAGCAGTTCACTGACAGGGGTGGTCGAGCCCCAGCATTTT CASSSLTGVVEPQHF
few TRBJ1-5 TRBV28 . TGTGCCAGCAGTTTTTCATTAGTCAGCAATCAGCCCCAGCATTTT CASSFSLVSNQPQHF
. TRBJ2-3 TRBV6-5 . TGTGCCAGCAAAGCAAGCGGGAGCACAGATACGCAGTATTTT CASKASGSTDTQYF
. TRBJ2-7 TRBV15 . TGTGCCACTAGCCGGGGGCTGACCCGACCCTACGAGCAGTACTTC CATSRGLTRPYEQYF
. TRBJ2-3 TRBV18 TRBD2 TGTGCCAGCTCCACCGGGACTAGAAGGTATTTT CASSTGTRRYF
. TRBJ2-3 TRBV4-1 . TGCGCCAGCAGCCAAAGGCAAGTAGATACGCAGTATTTT CASSQRQVDTQYF
few TRBJ2-3 TRBV2 TRBD2 TGTGCCAGCAGCCCCCGTAGGCTAGCGGGGACCGATACGCAGTATTTT CASSPRRLAGTDTQYF
. TRBJ2-6 TRBV11-3 TRBD1 TGTGCCAGCAGCCCAGGACAGGGTGACTCTGGGGCCAACGTCCTGACTTTC CASSPGQGDSGANVLTF
. TRBJ2-5 TRBV2 . TGTGCCAGCAGTGGGGGTCGGCCAGGGGAGACCCAGTACTTC CASSGGRPGETQYF
once TRBJ2-3 TRBV10-2 TRBD2 TGCGCCAGCAGTCATCAGACTAGCGGGTATACAGATACGCAGTATTTT CASSHQTSGYTDTQYF
. TRBJ2-5 TRBV18 . TGTGCCAGCTCTCCAAGGCCAGGGTGGGAACAAGAGACCCAGTACTTC CASSPRPGWEQETQYF
. TRBJ2-7 TRBV28 TRBD2 TGTGCCAGCAGTTTAGCAGCGGGGGGGACTTACGAGCAGTACTTC CASSLAAGGTYEQYF
. TRBJ2-7 TRBV15 TRBD1 TGTGCCACCAGCAGCAGGGGGCTCTACGAGCAGTACTTC CATSSRGLYEQYF
. TRBJ2-7 TRBV28 . TGTGCCAGCAGTACCGGACGGGAGCAGTACTTC CASSTGREQYF
. TRBJ1-1 TRBV6-5 . TGTGCCAGCAGTTACTCGATAGTAGGAACTGAAGCTTTCTTT CASSYSIVGTEAFF
. TRBJ1-1 TRBV5-1 TRBD1 TGCGCCAGCAGCTACGGACAGGTCACTGAAGCTTTCTTT CASSYGQVTEAFF
. TRBJ2-7 TRBV18 . TGTGCCAGCTCACCTGCGGGGTTTACCTACGAGCAGTACTTC CASSPAGFTYEQYF
once TRBJ1-5 TRBV29-1 TRBD1 TGCAGCGTTGTTCCAGGGGGGAATCAGCCCCAGCATTTT CSVVPGGNQPQHF
. TRBJ2-3 TRBV2 . TGTGCCAGCACACGGGACATTGATGATACGCAGTATTTT CASTRDIDDTQYF
. TRBJ2-5 TRBV5-1 . TGCGCCAGCAGCTCTGGGGCCGAAACTTCCCTGTACTTC CASSSGAETSLYF
many TRBJ1-5 TRBV18 . TGTGCCAGCTCACCAGGGGCGGGGGTCGGTCAGCCCCAGCATTTT CASSPGAGVGQPQHF
. TRBJ2-1 TRBV19 TRBD2 TGTGCCAGTAGTATAGGACTAGCGGGAGAAGGTAATGAGCAGTTCTTC CASSIGLAGEGNEQFF